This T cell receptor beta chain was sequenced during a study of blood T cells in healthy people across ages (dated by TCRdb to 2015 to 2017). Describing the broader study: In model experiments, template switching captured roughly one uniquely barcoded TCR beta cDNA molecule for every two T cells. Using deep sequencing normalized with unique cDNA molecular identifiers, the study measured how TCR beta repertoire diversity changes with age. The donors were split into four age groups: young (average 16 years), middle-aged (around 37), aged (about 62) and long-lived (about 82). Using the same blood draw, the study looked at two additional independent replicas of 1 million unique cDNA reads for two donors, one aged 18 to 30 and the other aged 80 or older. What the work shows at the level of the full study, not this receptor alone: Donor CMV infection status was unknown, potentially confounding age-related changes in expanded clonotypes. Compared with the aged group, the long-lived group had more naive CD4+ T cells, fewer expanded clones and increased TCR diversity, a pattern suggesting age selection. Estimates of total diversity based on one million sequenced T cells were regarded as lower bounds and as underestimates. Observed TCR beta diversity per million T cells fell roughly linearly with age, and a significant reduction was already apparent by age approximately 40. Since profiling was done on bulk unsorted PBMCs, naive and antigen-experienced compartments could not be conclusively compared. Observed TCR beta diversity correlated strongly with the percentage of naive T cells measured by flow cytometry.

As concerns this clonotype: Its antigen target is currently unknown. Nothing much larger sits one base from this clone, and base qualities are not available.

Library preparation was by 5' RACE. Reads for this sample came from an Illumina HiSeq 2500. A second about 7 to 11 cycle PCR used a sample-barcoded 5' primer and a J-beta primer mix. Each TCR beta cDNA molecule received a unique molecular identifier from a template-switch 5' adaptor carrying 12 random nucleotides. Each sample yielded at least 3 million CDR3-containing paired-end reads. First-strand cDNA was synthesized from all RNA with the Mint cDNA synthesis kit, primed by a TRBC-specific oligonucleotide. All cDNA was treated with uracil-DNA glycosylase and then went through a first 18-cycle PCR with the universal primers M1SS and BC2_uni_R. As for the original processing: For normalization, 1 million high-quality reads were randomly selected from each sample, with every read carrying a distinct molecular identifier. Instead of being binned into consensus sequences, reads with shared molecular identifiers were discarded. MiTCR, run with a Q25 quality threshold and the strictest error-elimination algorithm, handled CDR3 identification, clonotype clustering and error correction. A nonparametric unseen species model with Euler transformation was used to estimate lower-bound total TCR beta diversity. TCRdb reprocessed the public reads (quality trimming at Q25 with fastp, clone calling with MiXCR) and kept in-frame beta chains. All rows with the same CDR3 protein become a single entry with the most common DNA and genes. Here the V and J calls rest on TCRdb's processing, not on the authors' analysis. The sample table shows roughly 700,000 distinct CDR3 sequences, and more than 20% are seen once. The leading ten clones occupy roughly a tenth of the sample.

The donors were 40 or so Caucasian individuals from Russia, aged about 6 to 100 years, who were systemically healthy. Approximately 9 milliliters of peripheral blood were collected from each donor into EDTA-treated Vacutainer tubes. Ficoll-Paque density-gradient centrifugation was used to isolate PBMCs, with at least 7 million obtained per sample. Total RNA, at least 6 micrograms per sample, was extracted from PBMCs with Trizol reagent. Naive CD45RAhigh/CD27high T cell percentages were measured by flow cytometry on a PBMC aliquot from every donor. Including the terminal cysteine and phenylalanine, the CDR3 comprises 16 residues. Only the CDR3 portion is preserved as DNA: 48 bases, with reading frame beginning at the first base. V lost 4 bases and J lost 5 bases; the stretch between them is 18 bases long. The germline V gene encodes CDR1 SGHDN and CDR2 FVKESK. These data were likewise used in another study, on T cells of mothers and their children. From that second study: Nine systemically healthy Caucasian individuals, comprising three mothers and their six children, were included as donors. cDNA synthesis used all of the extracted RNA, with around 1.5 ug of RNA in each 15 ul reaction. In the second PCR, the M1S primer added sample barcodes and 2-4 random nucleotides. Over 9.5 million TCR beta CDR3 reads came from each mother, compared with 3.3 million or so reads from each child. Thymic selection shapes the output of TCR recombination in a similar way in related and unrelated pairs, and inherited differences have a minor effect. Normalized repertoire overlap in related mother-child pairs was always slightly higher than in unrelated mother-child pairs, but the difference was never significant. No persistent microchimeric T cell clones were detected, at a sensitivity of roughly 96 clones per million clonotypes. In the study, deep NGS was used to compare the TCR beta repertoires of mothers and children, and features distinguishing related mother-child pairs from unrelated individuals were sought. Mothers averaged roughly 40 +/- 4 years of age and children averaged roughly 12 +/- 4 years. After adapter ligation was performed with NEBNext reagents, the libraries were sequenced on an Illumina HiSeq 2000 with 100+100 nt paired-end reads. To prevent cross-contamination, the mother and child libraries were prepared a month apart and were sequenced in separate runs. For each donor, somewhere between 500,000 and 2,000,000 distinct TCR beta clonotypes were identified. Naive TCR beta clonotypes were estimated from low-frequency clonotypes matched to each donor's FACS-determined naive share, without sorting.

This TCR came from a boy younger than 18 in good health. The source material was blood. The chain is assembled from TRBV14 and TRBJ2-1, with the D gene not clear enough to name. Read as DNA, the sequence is TGTGCCAGCAGCCTACCGCAGGTCTACTTACACAATGAGCAGTTCTTC. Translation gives CASSLPQVYLHNEQFF.